This TCR beta chain stems from a study of blood T cell repertoires in COVID-19. CDR1 is KGHSY, CDR2 FQNENV, per germline. V lost 0 bases to trimming and J lost 3 bases, with 9 bases between them. This CDR3 comprises 14 residues. Generated by immunoSEQ multiplex PCR, the TCRdb table keeps only in-frame clones and is missing some. Of 40,000 or so clones detected, 70% to 90% appear once; the ten largest clones hold approximately 13%. J is TRBJ2-7 and V is TRBV16; D is possibly TRBD2 (5 bases). This TCR was recovered from a woman between 70 and 85 years old in a cohort sampled during active COVID-19. Material: peripheral blood. The CDR3, as DNA: TGTGCCAGCAGCCAATCCCCCGGGAACTACGAGCAGTACTTC. It is translated as CASSQSPGNYEQYF. Filled out from reference TRBV16 and TRBJ2-7, the complete variable domain reads GEEVAQTPKHLVRGEGQKAKLYCAPIKGHSYVFWYQQVLKNEFKFLISFQNENVFDETGMPKERFSAKCLPNSPCSLEIQATKLEDSAVYFCASSQSPGNYEQYFGPGTRLTVT.